Below, one TCR beta chain is given with its context. The CDR3 sequence is 17 residues long. Germline-derived CDR1 and CDR2 are SGHAT and FQNNGV. V lost 1 base, J lost 4 bases, and 16 bases lay in between. Repertoires were generated with immunoSEQ multiplex PCR, while TCRdb's copy carries only in-frame clones and drops some. The data hold over 250,000 clones, with roughly four fifths observed a single time. These data are taken from a study of blood T cell repertoires in COVID-19. The rearrangement joins TRBV11-2 to TRBJ2-2; possibly TRBD1 for D (6 bases). The sample taken for sequencing was PBMCs or T cells enriched from blood (not recorded which). The TCR sequence derives from a man in his forties or fifties who had been exposed to COVID-19. CDR3 coding DNA: TGTGCCAGCAGCTTAGTGTGGGGGCGCCCGGGCACCGGGGAGCTGTTTTTT. Its protein product is CASSLVWGRPGTGELFF.